The T cell receptor (beta chain) described here comes from a study of T cell responses to AZD1222 COVID-19 vaccine (dated by TCRdb to about 2021). About the study as a whole: Because spike-specific TCR depth and breadth did not differ between the two schedules, AZD1222 recipients who got a second dose at roughly 4 weeks were pooled with those who got a second dose at roughly 12 weeks. TCR sequencing covered 230 or so trial participants: around 210 given two doses of AZD1222 and some 25 given two doses of MenACWY control vaccine. Trial participants were enrolled by age into 18-55, 56-69 and 70-plus year subgroups, with roughly 160, 29 and 62 TCR-sequenced participants respectively.

The CDR3 regions of human TCRbeta chains were analyzed by immunosequencing. From the authors' description of their analysis: Repertoire TCRs were checked for matches against a reference library of SARS-CoV-2-specific TCRs that had been generated using the MIRA antigen-specificity platform. Breadth meant the fraction of unique TCRs that were SARS-CoV-2-associated, whereas depth meant the fraction of total T cells that were SARS-CoV-2-associated. Using the MIRA data, every spike-specific TCR was mapped to the spike region that the TCR reacted to and assigned to either a CD4 or a CD8 class. Log10-transformed breadth and depth values were compared by one-way ANOVA with Sidak's multiple comparisons tests. The clones in this table, taken by TCRdb from immuneACCESS, are in-frame only. Not every clone is retained; where verified, under half of the shortfall comes from an unresolved V gene, and the cause of the rest is unknown. The V and J calls and clone size are taken from that table; D and trimming were inferred from the DNA. Here the sample has about 76,000 clones; 88% occur a single time. The top ten clones comprise about a tenth of the sample.

In the case of this clone: Its binding antigen is unknown. No per-base quality is available; no much larger clone lies one base away.

CDR1 is given as SGHDN and CDR2 as FVKESK, both from the germline V gene. V is pared back by 0 bases and J by 8 bases, with 13 bases lying between the germline termini. From cysteine to phenylalanine, the CDR3 is 15 amino acids long. Only CDR3 DNA remains: 45 bases, in frame from the first base. The meaning of the sample's time point label: baseline before first vaccination. Samples from vaccinated people were obtained from the UK trials COV001 and COV002, which included a single-blind randomized controlled phase 2/3 trial of AZD1222 (ChAdOx1 nCoV-19) in healthy adults. For TCRbeta chain sequencing, PBMC samples were collected from trial participants at day 0 and at day 28 after the second dose. Overall study outcomes, separate from this receptor: Reportedly, almost half of the unique spike-specific TCRs recognized epitopes lying outside the regions that are mutated in the B.1.351 and B.1.1.7 variants. After two AZD1222 doses, both the breadth and the depth of spike-specific TCRs were significantly higher than at day 0 and than in MenACWY recipients. In the small 56-69-year group, the increase in depth fell short of significance, most likely because of low power. Most participants were white British and females outnumbered males, and the authors suggested that clonal diversity may have been underestimated. Because no samples from the day 14 peak response were available, repertoires could be characterized only after the peak T cell response. Vaccine-associated CD4 TCRs spanned the whole spike protein, with dominant responses in regions 160-218 and 743-854. Conclusions about previously exposed vaccinees are limited because only five to seven AZD1222 recipients were SARS-CoV-2 seropositive at baseline.

The chain uses TRBV14 and TRBJ1-4; the D gene is not confidently resolved. The source was peripheral blood, collected on day 0 of AZD1222 vaccination. This receptor was identified in an adult in good health. The CDR3 amino acid sequence is: CASSQESQEREKLFF. The DNA is TGTGCCAGCAGCCAAGAATCACAAGAAAGGGAAAAACTGTTTTTT.